The 17 T cell receptor beta chains below were found in one sample sequenced in a study of Ad26.COV2.S vaccination and SARS-CoV-2 variants. The assay was immunoSEQ multiplex PCR, and TCRdb's table has in-frame clones only and misses some. This table holds hundreds of thousands of clones, 89% found once. Sample treatment: roughly 20 received Ad26.COV2.S at low or high dose, single or two shots; roughly five received placebo; per-sample allocation not given. It was on day 63 after the first vaccine or placebo injection that samples were taken. This sample comprised peripheral blood, obtained in a trial of Ad26.COV2.S vaccine versus placebo. The source of these receptors is a person aged 18 to 65 who received the Ad26.COV2.S COVID-19 vaccine or a placebo.

The J gene is TRBJ1-5, the V gene TRBV19; D unresolved. The length of the CDR3 is 14 residues. The V gene's germline CDR1 is LNHDA and CDR2 SQIVND (reference sequence). Trimming removed 10 bases at V and 4 bases at J, with 17 bases between. This CDR3 is CATSPGGQNQPQHF. The CDR3 DNA follows: TGTGCCACTTCCCCCGGCGGCCAGAATCAGCCCCAGCATTTT.

The chain has TRBV7-2 and TRBJ2-1; 10 bases are a match to TRBD2. V shed 7 bases and J 5 bases; nucleotides not matched to a gene: 8. Germline loops: CDR1 SGHTA, CDR2 FQGNSA. This CDR3 is 15 amino acids long. CDR3: CASNQWTSGHNEQFF. CDR3 nucleotides: TGTGCCAGCAATCAATGGACTAGCGGCCACAATGAGCAGTTCTTC.

This chain connects TRBV6-2 or TRBV6-3 to TRBJ1-4; no reliable D call. Trimming shortened V by 5 bases and J by 7 bases, and 5 bases separated the two germline ends. Germline lookup yields CDR1 MNHEY and CDR2 SVGEGT. This CDR3 contains 11 residues. CDR3 sequence: CASSQGEKLFF. The CDR3 region has the DNA TGTGCCAGCAGTCAAGGTGAAAAACTGTTTTTT.

V and J are TRBV27 and TRBJ2-7; 9 positions match TRBD2. Per germline, CDR1 MNHEY and CDR2 SMNVEV (reference sequence). V was pared by 8 bases and J by 4 bases, with 6 bases of the junction left unmatched. The CDR3 loop spans 13 amino acids. CDR3 loop: CASSKREAYEQYF. The DNA for the CDR3 is TGTGCCAGCTCGAAGCGGGAGGCTTACGAGCAGTACTTC.

The rearrangement links TRBV7-6 to TRBJ2-7; D assignment may be TRBD1 or TRBD2 (5 bases each). The CDR3 has 15 amino acids. V lost 1 base, J lost 0 bases, and 10 bases lay in between. Germline values: CDR1 SGHVS, CDR2 FNYEAQ. The CDR3 nucleotides are TGTGCCAGCAGCTTAGGTCCAGGGAGCTCCTACGAGCAGTACTTC. It specifies CASSLGPGSSYEQYF.

This chain joins TRBV10-3 and TRBJ2-3; TRBD2 agrees at 11 bases. The CDR3 is 16 residues long. With V trimmed by 4 bases and J by 2 bases, 5 bases remained unmatched. Germline V CDR1 and CDR2: ENHRY, SYGVKD. The CDR3 sequence: CAISGGTSGITDTQYF. CDR3 in DNA: TGTGCCATCAGTGGCGGGACTAGCGGAATCACAGATACGCAGTATTTT.

The V gene is TRBV6-5, the J gene TRBJ1-2; 9 positions agree with TRBD1. CDR1 is MNHEY and CDR2 is SVGAGI in the germline V gene. V was clipped by 2 bases and J by 6 bases; unmatched bases: 4. The CDR3 consists of 14 residues. CDR3 region: CASSYKGQGDGYTF. The CDR3 DNA sequence: TGTGCCAGCAGTTACAAGGGACAGGGTGATGGCTACACCTTC.

The chain combines TRBV14 with TRBJ2-7, with D perhaps matching TRBD1 (7 bases). The V end was cut by 2 bases, the J end by 10 bases, with 12 bases between. CDR3 length equals 12 residues. Germline V lookup: CDR1 SGHDN, CDR2 FVKESK. The CDR3 region has the DNA TGTGCCAGCAGCCAATGGGGGGACAGACAGTACTTC. It codes for CASSQWGDRQYF.

The chain combines TRBV18 with TRBJ2-2; tentatively, D is TRBD1 (6 bases). Germline-derived CDR1 and CDR2 are KGHSH and LQKENI. The CDR3 contains 15 residues. Trimming pared 4 bases from V and 4 bases from J, leaving 13 bases between. As DNA, the CDR3 is TGTGCCAGCTCACGCCCGGGGACACTCACCGGGGAGCTGTTTTTT. Translating it yields CASSRPGTLTGELFF. The whole variable domain, filled in from reference TRBV18 and TRBJ2-2, reads NAGVMQNPRHLVRRRGQEARLRCSPMKGHSHVYWYRQLPEEGLKFMVYLQKENIIDESGMPKERFSAEFPKEGPSILRIQQVVRGDSAAYFCASSRPGTLTGELFFGEGSRLTVL.

The CDR3 nucleotides are TGTGCCTGGAGTCGACCTGTCCCTGGGACTTTCTTT. It specifies CAWSRPVPGTFF. J is TRBJ1-1 and V is TRBV30; D gene ambiguous. Germline-derived CDR1 and CDR2 are GTSNPN and SVGIG (reference sequence). This CDR3 comprises 12 residues. V was clipped by 2 bases and J by 12 bases, with 16 bases between them.

The chain uses TRBV11-3 and TRBJ2-2; no reliable D call. Germline V lookup: CDR1 SGHNT, CDR2 YENEEA. CDR3 length: 13 residues. Trimming removed 5 bases from V and 7 bases from J, with 11 bases in between. CDR3 residues: CASSRSGNGELFF. The DNA for the CDR3 is TGTGCCAGCAGCCGCAGTGGAAACGGGGAGCTGTTTTTT. The full variable domain, in which reference TRBV11-3 and TRBJ2-2 provide the parts outside the CDR3, is EAGVVQSPRYKIIEKKQPVAFWCNPISGHNTLYWYLQNLGQGPELLIRYENEEAVDDSQLPKDRFSAERLKGVDSTLKIQPAELGDSAVYLCASSRSGNGELFFGEGSRLTVL.

The chain links TRBV2 to TRBJ2-1; 8 bases are a match to TRBD2. V was clipped by 3 bases and J by 10 bases; unmatched bases: 11. Germline CDR1 and CDR2: SNHLY and FYNNEI. The CDR3 runs 15 residues. CDR3 DNA sequence: TGTGCCAGCAGTGAGGCGGGAGGCCACTCAGGGGAGCAGTTCTTC. The encoded protein is CASSEAGGHSGEQFF.

CDR3 in amino acids: CASSGSSYNEQFF. The CDR3 region has the DNA TGTGCCAGCAGCGGCAGCTCCTACAATGAGCAGTTCTTC. The chain couples TRBV7-2 to TRBJ2-1; no definite D call. CDR1 is SGHTA, CDR2 FQGNSA, per germline. This CDR3 region has 13 residues. V lost 5 bases, J lost 0 bases, and 5 bases lay in between.

This clone was detected only once. This chain connects TRBV5-1 to TRBJ2-2; D possibly corresponds to TRBD2 (5 bases). The CDR3 contains 16 residues. Germline V gene data show CDR1 as SGHRS and CDR2 as YFSETQ. V dropped 0 bases and J dropped 4 bases, with 13 bases sitting between them. The CDR3 protein is CASSLGGVEFTGELFF. Written as DNA, the CDR3 is TGCGCCAGCAGCTTGGGGGGAGTAGAATTCACCGGGGAGCTGTTTTTT. Complete variable domain (other parts from reference TRBV5-1 and TRBJ2-2): KAGVTQTPRYLIKTRGQQVTLSCSPISGHRSVSWYQQTPGQGLQFLFEYFSETQRNKGNFPGRFSGRQFSNSRSEMNVSTLELGDSALYLCASSLGGVEFTGELFFGEGSRLTVL.

The J gene is TRBJ1-4, the V gene TRBV30; D call uncertain. The germline CDR1 and CDR2 sequences are GTSNPN and SVGIG (reference sequence). V dropped 4 bases and J dropped 0 bases, with 12 bases sitting between them. The length of the CDR3 is 15 residues. The CDR3 is CAWKIAGTTNEKLFF. The DNA for the CDR3 is TGTGCCTGGAAAATCGCAGGAACAACTAATGAAAAACTGTTTTTT.

The rearrangement uses TRBV24-1 and TRBJ1-2, with 7 bases fitting TRBD1. J lost 2 bases, V lost 2 bases, and 4 bases had no gene match. The V gene's germline CDR1 is KGHDR and CDR2 SFDVKD. The CDR3 spans 15 residues. The DNA of the CDR3 is TGTGCCACCAGTGATTCACAGACAGGGAACTATGGCTACACCTTC. Protein product: CATSDSQTGNYGYTF.

This clone came up a few times. The V and J genes are TRBV10-1 and TRBJ2-7; D is uncertain. Trimming removed 3 bases at V and 2 bases at J, with 5 bases between. Germline V gives CDR1 WNHNN, CDR2 SYGVQD (reference sequence). The CDR3 extends over 12 amino acids. The CDR3 DNA sequence: TGCGCCAGCAGTGACTTCCCCTACGAGCAGTACTTC. It translates to CASSDFPYEQYF.